This T cell receptor beta chain was captured in a study of pediatric ulcerative colitis. The table lists this clone with a count of one. Antigen specificity is unknown. Overall study results and limits: In rectum, acute severe colitis had expanded clones and less diversity.

Trimming left V 0 bases short and J 5 bases short, with 5 bases between. The CDR3 has 13 amino acids. Germline V gives CDR1 SGHRS, CDR2 YFSETQ. Libraries were prepared by immunoSEQ multiplex PCR; TCRdb keeps only in-frame clonotypes and omits some of them. The repertoire holds about 64,000 clones, 86% seen once, with roughly 3% in the top ten. At colonoscopy, a blood sample was also collected. The sequenced sample consisted of blood. This clonotype originated in a boy younger than 18 with severe ulcerative colitis. The chain has TRBV5-1 and TRBJ2-2; unclear D gene. CDR3 DNA: TGCGCCAGCAGCTTGGTAGAAACCGGGGAGCTGTTTTTT. Protein: CASSLVETGELFF.